This TCR beta chain was profiled in a study of T-cell memory formation after mild COVID-19. Study-wide results and limits: The main location of contracting CD4+ clones was CM and EM, and that of contracting CD8+ clones was EMRA.

Trimming stripped 0 bases from V and 0 bases from J, with 6 bases between. The germline gives CDR1 LNHNV, CDR2 YYDKDF (reference sequence). This CDR3 has 14 residues. Using constant-segment primers, 5'RACE produced TCR alpha and TCR beta cDNA libraries carrying sample barcodes and UMIs. TCRdb processed the 5' RACE reads anew with MiXCR; each CDR3 protein has one entry. The sample has under 450,000 distinct CDR3 sequences, about 20% seen once; the top ten hold 21%. Concerning this clonotype: The antigen remains undetermined.

This receptor was identified in a man aged 18 to 35 who had mild COVID-19 (a few samples of this study predate the infection). Cell type and time point are not known. The V and J genes are TRBV15 and TRBJ2-7; perhaps TRBD2 as D (6 bases). The sample comprised PBMCs or a T cell subset sorted from them (not recorded which). CDR3 loop: CATSRDGSSYEQYV. CDR3 sequence (DNA): TGTGCCACCAGCAGAGACGGGAGCTCCTACGAGCAGTACGTC.